This record concerns one T cell receptor beta chain sequence. The antigen is undetermined. The PCR employed 60 Vbeta primers together with 13 Jbeta primers. Method: immunoSEQ multiplex PCR; TCRdb's copy keeps in-frame clones and lacks some. The sample carries around 91,000 clones, just under 80% recorded once. This entry is derived from a study of cytomegalovirus exposure and HLA in healthy donors. Whole-study findings and limits: A later analysis showed HLA-associated TCR beta chains outstripping equally common others in clonal expansion. Trimming of TCR beta V- and J-genes showed a link, identified in a later analysis, to a missense DCLRE1C variant.

Germline values: CDR1 MNHEY, CDR2 SMNVEV (reference sequence). V lost 5 bases, J lost 5 bases, and 6 bases stayed unmatched. This CDR3 is built from 14 residues. The sample taken for sequencing was PBMCs. This sequence was found in a male donor in good health and CMV-seropositive. The V call is TRBV27, the J call TRBJ2-1, with 7 bases identical to TRBD1. Here the CDR3 DNA reads TGTGCCAGCAGTCGACAGGGTTTAGACAATGAGCAGTTCTTC. Its protein is CASSRQGLDNEQFF.